The 3 T cell receptor beta chains given below trace back to one sample, sequenced in a study of blood T cell repertoires in COVID-19 (dated by TCRdb to 2018 to 2021). Library construction relied on the immunoSEQ multiplex PCR assay. Not all clones reach the TCRdb copy of this immuneACCESS table, which keeps in-frame sequences only. Checked studies attribute under half of the gap to unresolved V genes and leave the rest unexplained. Recorded for this sample are roughly 120,000 clones; around nine tenths of them occurred a single time. About 2% of the sample goes to the ten largest clones. Sequenced material: peripheral blood. The receptors derive from a man aged 50-60 years with COVID-19, enrolled during active disease.

The V and J genes are TRBV5-6 and TRBJ2-1; D gene uncertain. Trimming stripped 0 bases from V and 0 bases from J, with 10 bases between. The CDR3 extends over 16 amino acids. Germline V CDR1 and CDR2: SGHDT, YYEEEE. Here the CDR3 reads CASSLGSWSSYNEQFF. The CDR3 nucleotides read TGTGCCAGCAGCTTGGGGTCATGGAGCTCCTACAATGAGCAGTTCTTC.

This sequence joins TRBV7-2 and TRBJ2-7; 10 positions match TRBD2. The V gene end was trimmed by 0 bases and the J gene end by 3 bases; junction bases not matched to a gene: 14. This CDR3 is 19 amino acids long. From germline, CDR1 is SGHTA and CDR2 FQGNSA. Here the CDR3 reads CASSLAAGLLAGTVYEQYF. The CDR3 DNA follows: TGTGCCAGCAGCTTAGCCGCGGGATTACTAGCGGGAACGGTCTACGAGCAGTACTTC.

The sample holds one count of this clone. J is TRBJ1-1 and V is TRBV2, with D hard to call. The ends were cut back, 8 bases at V and 7 bases at J, with 8 bases in the middle. The CDR3 extends over 10 amino acids. CDR1 is SNHLY and CDR2 is FYNNEI in the germline V gene. The CDR3 here is CASGPIEAFF. The CDR3 nucleotides read TGTGCCAGCGGGCCGATTGAAGCTTTCTTT.